The clone carrying this TCR beta chain has only one observation. The sample belongs to a study of blood T cell repertoires in COVID-19. Measured with immunoSEQ multiplex PCR; TCRdb has only the in-frame clones, and not every one. The table shows 60,000 to 90,000 clones, with over 80% occurring only once. This TCR was sampled from a man in his fifties with acute or convalescent COVID-19. The sample taken for sequencing was peripheral blood.

The CDR3 bases are TGTGCCAGCAGCAACCCCGGGACAGGGAAAGAGACCCAGTACTTC. Protein product: CASSNPGTGKETQYF. The chain recombines TRBV5-4 with TRBJ2-5; the match to TRBD1 covers 9 bases. The CDR3 is 15 amino acids. The J segment lost 3 bases and the V segment lost 4 bases, leaving 7 bases of the junction unmatched. Germline loops: CDR1 SGHNT, CDR2 YYREEE (reference sequence).